This T cell receptor (beta chain) was obtained from a study of identical twins. Study-level results: Carriage of fewer insertions was seen in abundant cord blood beta clonotypes, whereas memory repertoires showed none. Twin pairs' shared out-of-frame alpha sequences were enriched in low generation probability.

This clonotype appeared many times. The antigen is not known. TCRdb analysed the 5' RACE reads with MiXCR anew, one entry per CDR3 protein. The sample contains hundreds of thousands of distinct CDR3 sequences, under 9% of which appear only once. This CDR3 has 15 residues. CDR1 and CDR2 (germline): SGHRS, YFSETQ. Trimming stripped 0 bases from V and 2 bases from J, with 8 bases between. The same sample was also studied in work on yellow fever vaccine responses in identical twins.

The rearrangement links TRBV5-1 to TRBJ2-2, with D possibly TRBD1 on 6 matching bases. The clonotype was recovered from a woman younger than 30 in good health. The specimen sequenced was PBMCs. CDR3 coding DNA: TGCGCCAGCAGCTTGGTGGACAGAAACACCGGGGAGCTGTTTTTT. As protein: CASSLVDRNTGELFF.